Following are 27 T cell receptor beta chains from one sample sequenced in a study of blood T cell repertoires in COVID-19. The method was immunoSEQ multiplex PCR; TCRdb's version includes in-frame clones alone and lacks a portion of them. The data show some 130,000 clones, almost 80% seen once. The sample taken for sequencing was peripheral blood. The receptors originated from a man in his sixties who had recovered from COVID-19.

The chain recombines TRBV4-3 with TRBJ1-2; D possibly corresponds to TRBD1 (6 bases). The CDR3 is 15 amino acids. Deletions cut 3 bases from V and 10 bases from J, with 21 bases between. Germline-derived CDR1 and CDR2 are LGHNA and YSLEER. The CDR3 loop reads CASSHRDSRTVDYTF. Here the CDR3 DNA reads TGCGCCAGCAGCCACCGAGATTCTAGGACAGTAGACTACACCTTC.

J is TRBJ1-5 and V is TRBV30; 9 bases are a match to TRBD1. CDR1 and CDR2 (germline): GTSNPN, SVGIG (reference sequence). This CDR3 contains 14 residues. After removal of 5 bases from V and 2 bases from J, the junction contained 4 bases not matched to a gene. The CDR3 sequence is CAWAGQGGNQPQHF. The DNA of the CDR3 is TGTGCCTGGGCGGGACAGGGTGGCAATCAGCCCCAGCATTTT.

This rearrangement joins TRBV25-1 to TRBJ2-7, with D possibly matching TRBD1 (5 bases). Germline lookup yields CDR1 MGHDK and CDR2 SYGVNS. Trimming cost V 6 bases and J 9 bases, with 15 bases left between them. This CDR3 region has 12 residues. The CDR3 DNA follows: TGTGCCAGCAGCCCGAGAAGGGGCTTGCAGTACTTC. Translated: CASSPRRGLQYF.

This clone has a handful of counts. This chain joins TRBV9 and TRBJ1-6; 9 nucleotides line up with TRBD1. Per germline, CDR1 SGDLS and CDR2 YYNGEE. Losses at the gene ends were 4 bases for V and 8 bases for J; bases not matched to a gene: 4. The CDR3 has 14 residues. The CDR3 sequence: CASSLGQGDSPLHF. The CDR3 DNA reads TGTGCCAGCAGCTTGGGACAGGGTGATTCACCCCTCCACTTT.

As for this clone: Other nucleotide sequences from this sample produce the same CDR3. V is TRBV7-3 and J is TRBJ1-1; 11 positions match TRBD1. Germline CDR1 and CDR2: SGHTA and FQGTGA. Trimming at V came to 5 bases and at J to 4 bases, leaving 3 bases not matched to a gene. The CDR3 covers 14 residues. CDR3 nucleotide sequence: TGTGCCAGCAGCCCCGGGACAGGGGGCACTGAAGCTTTCTTT. It is translated as CASSPGTGGTEAFF.

Note on this clone: One junction end does not reproduce the germline sequence, and a read error may be involved. V and J are TRBV7-7 and TRBJ2-2; a weak D match, TRBD1 (5 bases). Germline CDR1 SSHAT, CDR2 FNYEAQ (reference sequence). The CDR3 length is 16 residues. CDR3 sequence (DNA): TGTGCTAGCAGCTTATTGGGGCCTACGAACACCGGGGAGCTGTTTTTT. Translation: CASSLLGPTNTGELFF.

The chain joins TRBV11-2 to TRBJ2-5; D gene ambiguous. Trimming took off 1 base at V and 1 base at J, with 10 bases between the two ends. CDR3 size: 15 residues. Germline V gene lookup returns CDR1 SGHAT and CDR2 FQNNGV. CDR3 amino acids: CASSLVGGFQETQYF. The CDR3 coding sequence is TGTGCCAGCAGCTTAGTAGGCGGATTCCAAGAGACCCAGTACTTC.

As concerns this clone: Other DNA sequences in this sample translate to the same CDR3. The rearrangement links TRBV9 to TRBJ2-5; tentatively, D is TRBD2 (5 bases). Germline V gene sequence: CDR1 SGDLS, CDR2 YYNGEE. This CDR3 comprises 13 residues. Trimming shortened V by 2 bases and J by 2 bases, and 7 bases separated the two germline ends. The DNA of the CDR3 is TGTGCCAGCAGCGTGAGGGATCAAGAGACCCAGTACTTC. Protein product: CASSVRDQETQYF. Full variable domain (remainder filled in from reference TRBV9 and TRBJ2-5): DSGVTQTPKHLITATGQRVTLRCSPRSGDLSVYWYQQSLDQGLQFLIQYYNGEERAKGNILERFSAQQFPDLHSELNLSSLELGDSALYFCASSVRDQETQYFGPGTRLLVL.

This clone has only one observation. The rearrangement links TRBV19 to TRBJ2-6; weak D call: TRBD1 (6 bases). This CDR3 is 15 amino acids long. Trimming took 1 base from V and 2 from J, leaving 6 bases between them. Looked up from germline, CDR1 is LNHDA and CDR2 is SQIVND (reference sequence). The CDR3, as DNA: TGTGCCAGTAGTATAGGGGGGCCTGGGGCCAACGTCCTGACTTTC. Encoded protein: CASSIGGPGANVLTF.

CDR3 sequence (DNA): TGTGCCTGCCGGGACAGGTCGAGGGAGACCCAGTACTTC. Protein sequence: CACRDRSRETQYF. The chain joins TRBV6-5 to TRBJ2-5; TRBD1 aligns across 8 bases. The germline gives CDR1 MNHEY, CDR2 SVGAGI. Germline trimming cut 11 bases from V and 5 bases from J; bases unmatched to any gene: 10. The CDR3 is 13 amino acids.

This clone was seen a handful of times. The chain is built from TRBV6-2 or TRBV6-3 and TRBJ2-1; maybe TRBD2 (7 bases). The CDR3 has 16 residues. Germline assignment: CDR1 MNHEY and CDR2 SVGEGT. V lost 5 bases and J 2 bases, leaving 16 bases between the germline ends. The CDR3 loop reads CASSTKGGGTYNEQFF. The CDR3 DNA reads as TGTGCCAGCAGTACCAAGGGGGGGGGAACCTACAATGAGCAGTTCTTC.

Many counts were recorded for this clone. The chain couples TRBV5-1 to TRBJ2-2, with D perhaps matching TRBD1 (6 bases). The CDR3 runs 16 residues. Germline V gene lookup returns CDR1 SGHRS and CDR2 YFSETQ. Trimming left V 4 bases short and J 0 bases short, with 13 bases between. The CDR3, as DNA: TGCGCCAGCAGCCGAAACGGACAGACGAACACCGGGGAGCTGTTTTTT. Translating it yields CASSRNGQTNTGELFF.

J is TRBJ2-7 and V is TRBV11-2, with TRBD2 as a possible D gene (6 bases). This CDR3 has 16 residues. Germline V gene sequence: CDR1 SGHAT, CDR2 FQNNGV. Trimming cost V 2 bases and J 7 bases, with 21 bases left between them. CDR3 in DNA: TGTGCCAGCAGCTTAAGTCTTCCGGGGGAGGCGGGAGAGCAGTACTTC. Amino acids: CASSLSLPGEAGEQYF.

The chain combines TRBV7-6 with TRBJ1-6; TRBD1 matches 7 bases. The CDR3 covers 15 residues. V trimming: 1 base; J trimming: 9 bases; junction bases outside the gene matches: 6. Germline V gene data show CDR1 as SGHVS and CDR2 as FNYEAQ. The CDR3 nucleotides are TGTGCCAGCAGCTTAGACGGGACAGCTGTTTCACCCCTCCACTTT. The encoded protein is CASSLDGTAVSPLHF.

V and J are TRBV6-5 and TRBJ2-5; 7 nucleotides agree with TRBD1. Germline CDR1 reads MNHEY; CDR2 reads SVGAGI. V dropped 7 bases and J dropped 4; count of bases not matched to a gene: 12. This CDR3 comprises 15 residues. DNA of the CDR3: TGTGCCAGCACCCAGGACAGGAATATGGTAGAGACCCAGTACTTC. This sequence encodes CASTQDRNMVETQYF.

This CDR3 is CASSSTPGTGTEAFF. CDR3 nucleotide sequence: TGTGCCAGCAGTTCCACCCCCGGGACAGGGACTGAAGCTTTCTTT. The chain links TRBV27 to TRBJ1-1, with TRBD1 identical over 9 bases. After removal of 4 bases from V and 5 bases from J, the junction contained 8 bases not matched to a gene. This CDR3 region has 15 residues. Germline-derived CDR1 and CDR2 are MNHEY and SMNVEV (reference sequence).

The chain employs TRBV5-1 and TRBJ2-7; TRBD1 agrees at 10 bases. J gave up 0 bases and V 4 bases, and 1 base lay outside the gene matches. Germline V CDR1 and CDR2: SGHRS, YFSETQ. The CDR3 loop spans 14 amino acids. The CDR3 reads CASSRTGGSYEQYF. The DNA for the CDR3 is TGCGCCAGCAGCCGGACAGGGGGCTCCTACGAGCAGTACTTC.

The genes are TRBV7-2 and TRBJ2-3; the D gene is possibly TRBD2 (5 bases). CDR1 is SGHTA, CDR2 FQGNSA, per germline. CDR3 length: 15 amino acids. Trimming removed 3 bases at V and 6 bases at J, with 16 bases between. The DNA of the CDR3 is TGTGCCAGCAGCTTCGGCGGCGGGCAACGGGATACGCAGTATTTT. Translated, it gives CASSFGGGQRDTQYF.

The rearrangement links TRBV7-2 to TRBJ2-1; 9 positions match TRBD2. The ends lost 3 bases at V and 2 bases at J; junction bases unmatched: 5. Germline CDR1 is SGHTA and CDR2 is FQGNSA. This CDR3 contains 16 residues. The CDR3 DNA is TGTGCCAGCAGCTTTGATTCTAGCGGGACCTACAATGAGCAGTTCTTC. Its protein product is CASSFDSSGTYNEQFF.

The rearrangement joins TRBV12-3 or TRBV12-4 to TRBJ1-1; D possibly corresponds to TRBD1 (6 bases). This CDR3 is 13 amino acids long. Trimming pared 6 bases from V and 4 bases from J, leaving 12 bases between. The CDR3 DNA follows: TGTGCCAGCAGCCCCAGGGGATTCACTGAAGCTTTCTTT. Translating gives CASSPRGFTEAFF.

This chain links TRBV7-9 with TRBJ2-1; 11 positions agree with TRBD2. CDR3 length: 16 amino acids. V shed 5 bases, J shed 3 bases, and the junction held 6 bases outside the gene matches. Germline CDR1 reads SEHNR; CDR2 reads FQNEAQ (reference sequence). For the CDR3, the DNA is TGTGCCAGCAGCCCTACTAGCGGGGGCTACTACAATGAGCAGTTCTTC. Translating it yields CASSPTSGGYYNEQFF.

The rearrangement uses TRBV19 and TRBJ1-5; 8 bases align to TRBD1. Germline CDR1 LNHDA, CDR2 SQIVND (reference sequence). V lost 6 bases and J lost 4; bases outside the gene matches: 8. CDR3 length: 15 residues. CDR3: CASRSGQGGNQPQHF. DNA for the CDR3: TGTGCCAGTAGGTCCGGACAGGGTGGGAATCAGCCCCAGCATTTT.

This clone was found many times. The chain has TRBV7-8 and TRBJ2-1; 8 bases align to TRBD2. The ends lost 3 bases at V and 0 bases at J; junction bases unmatched: 4. The CDR3 consists of 16 residues. The germline CDR1 and CDR2 sequences are SGHVS and FQNEAQ. The CDR3 here is CASSLGLGISYNEQFF. CDR3 bases: TGTGCCAGCAGCTTGGGACTAGGGATCTCCTACAATGAGCAGTTCTTC.

This rearrangement joins TRBV7-3 to TRBJ2-1, with 13 bases matching TRBD2. Losses at the gene ends were 5 bases for V and 10 bases for J; bases not matched to a gene: 5. The CDR3 runs to 14 residues. Germline V CDR1 and CDR2: SGHTA, FQGTGA. The CDR3 nucleotides read TGTGCCAGCAGCGGACTAGCGGGAGAAACGGAGCAGTTCTTC. Its translation: CASSGLAGETEQFF.

Notes on this clone: Other nucleotide sequences from this sample produce the same CDR3. This chain joins TRBV20-1 and TRBJ2-3; unclear D gene. The V gene's germline CDR1 is DFQATT and CDR2 SNEGSKA (reference sequence). The germline V and J ends were trimmed by 6 bases and 4 bases, with 8 bases remaining between them. The length of the CDR3 is 11 residues. DNA for the CDR3: TGCAGTGCCTCACCGGCAGATACGCAGTATTTT. Translated: CSASPADTQYF.

V is TRBV3-1 (or the pseudogene TRBV3-2) and J is TRBJ2-4; 7 nucleotides agree with TRBD1. CDR1 LGHDT and CDR2 YNNKEL come from the germline V gene (reference sequence). Trimming took 1 base from V and 2 from J; bases not matched to a gene: 8. This CDR3 contains 17 residues. CDR3 DNA sequence: TGTGCCAGCAGCCAAGGCCTCGCAGGGGGTACCAAAAACATTCAGTACTTC. The encoded protein is CASSQGLAGGTKNIQYF.

The V gene is TRBV6-5, the J gene TRBJ1-6, with D tentatively TRBD1 (6 bases). Trimming stripped 2 bases from V and 10 bases from J, with 15 bases between. This CDR3 is built from 15 residues. CDR1 is MNHEY, CDR2 SVGAGI, per germline. As DNA, the CDR3 is TGTGCCAGCAGTTACACCCCGATGGGGGCCTCACCCCTCCACTTT. Protein product: CASSYTPMGASPLHF.